This T cell receptor (beta chain) emerged from a study of OX40 agonist ivuxolimab in advanced cancers. The CDR3 loop spans 13 amino acids. The germline V gene has CDR1 SEHNR and CDR2 FQNEAQ (reference sequence). V lost 6 bases and J 6 bases, leaving 15 bases between the germline ends. Repertoires were generated with immunoSEQ multiplex PCR, while TCRdb's copy carries only in-frame clones and drops some. The data contain more than 20,000 clones, roughly nine tenths of them seen just once; the ten biggest clones take up 25%. This TCR was sampled from an adult with an advanced solid tumor such as melanoma, head and neck, liver or kidney cancer. The specimen comprised CD4+ or CD8+ T cells sorted from blood, sampled in a trial of the OX40 agonist ivuxolimab. The V gene is TRBV7-9, the J gene TRBJ2-7, with a possible D match to TRBD1 (5 bases). CDR3 DNA sequence: TGTGCCAGCAGACAGCATCCCAGGGTCGAGCAGTACTTC. Its translation is CASRQHPRVEQYF. Supplemented by reference TRBV7-9 and TRBJ2-7, the full variable domain reads DTGVSQNPRHKITKRGQNVTFRCDPISEHNRLYWYRQTLGQGPEFLTYFQNEAQLEKSRLLSDRFSAERPKGSFSTLEIQRTEQGDSAMYLCASRQHPRVEQYFGPGTRLTVT.